This T cell receptor (beta chain) was identified during a study of naive and memory T cell subsets. Study-wide points: Naive repertoires, especially CD8, held a few larger clonotypes, possibly memory cells re-expressing CD45RA. Findings for naive and memory subsets could not be checked against ground truth.

This clonotype was seen repeatedly, ten times or more. No antigen is known for it. An equimolar mix of two oligonucleotides served as the beta constant-region primer for TRBC1 and TRBC2. Nested alpha and beta constant-region primers with the SP2 primer drove four PCR rounds on ligated cDNA. An oligonucleotide with the SP2 primer and a 12-nucleotide UMI was ligated to the cDNA 3' end. TCRdb re-called the UMI-ligation and nested PCR reads with MiXCR, one entry per CDR3 protein. The sample lists about 100,000 distinct CDR3 sequences; roughly 15% were seen once. The CDR3 is made up of 13 amino acids. V was cut by 1 base and J by 1 base, with 4 bases left in between. Germline V gene lookup returns CDR1 MDHEN and CDR2 SYDVKM. CMV status came from CD4+ T cell IFNgamma after overnight CMV lysate stimulation of fresh PBMCs. Four subsets defined by CD45RA and CD27 were sorted after CD3, CD4, CD8 and live/dead staining.

This TCR came from a human donor in good health. The chain recombines TRBV28 with TRBJ1-1, with no clear D. Sequencing used naive CD8+ T cells from blood. The CDR3 sequence is CASSLSSNTEAFF. DNA for the CDR3: TGTGCCAGCAGTTTATCTTCGAACACTGAAGCTTTCTTT.